This T cell receptor beta chain emerged from a study of CD8+ T cells in alopecia areata. Study-wide results and caveats: Alopecia totalis/universalis scalp especially showed more expanded CD8+ clones than normal scalp.

In its sample, this clone was seen a few times. Antigen specificity is unknown. TCR sequencing used cDNA made by reverse transcription of extracted RNA. Libraries were prepared by immunoSEQ multiplex PCR; TCRdb keeps only in-frame clonotypes and omits some of them. The table has around 35,000 clones, 55% seen once. CDR3 size: 12 residues. Per the germline V gene, CDR1 is SEHNR and CDR2 is FQNEAQ (reference sequence). The V end lost 6 bases, the J end lost 5 bases, and 10 bases lay between the germline ends. This chain connects TRBV7-9 to TRBJ2-5; D is ambiguous. The sequence was collected from a human donor with alopecia areata. The sample taken for sequencing was NKG2D-high CD8+ T cells sorted from blood. CDR3 DNA: TGTGCCAGCAGGAGCCTGGGGGAGACCCAGTACTTC. It translates to CASRSLGETQYF.